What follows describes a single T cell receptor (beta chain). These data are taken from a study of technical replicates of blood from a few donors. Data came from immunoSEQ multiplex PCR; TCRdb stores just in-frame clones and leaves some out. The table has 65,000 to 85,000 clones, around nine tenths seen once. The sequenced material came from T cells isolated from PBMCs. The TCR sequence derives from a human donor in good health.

CDR3 in amino acids: CASRRTSGGYTDTQYF. CDR3 DNA: TGCGCCAGCAGGCGGACTAGCGGGGGGTACACAGATACGCAGTATTTT. The chain carries TRBV5-1 and TRBJ2-3; 14 bases agree with TRBD2. The V and J ends lost 5 bases and 2 bases, in that order; junction bases with no gene match: 4. This CDR3 has 16 residues. Germline CDR1 SGHRS, CDR2 YFSETQ.